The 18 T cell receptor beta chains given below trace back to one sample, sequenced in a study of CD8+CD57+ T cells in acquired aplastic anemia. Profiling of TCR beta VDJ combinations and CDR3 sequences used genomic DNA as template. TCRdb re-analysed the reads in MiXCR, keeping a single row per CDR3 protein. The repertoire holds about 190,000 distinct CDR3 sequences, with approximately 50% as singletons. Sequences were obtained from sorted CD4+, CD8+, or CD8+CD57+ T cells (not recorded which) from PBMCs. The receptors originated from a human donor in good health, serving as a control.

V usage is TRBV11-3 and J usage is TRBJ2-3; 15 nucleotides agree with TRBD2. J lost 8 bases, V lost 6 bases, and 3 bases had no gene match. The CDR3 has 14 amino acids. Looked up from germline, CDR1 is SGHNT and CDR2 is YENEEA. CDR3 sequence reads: CASSPGLAGGTQYF. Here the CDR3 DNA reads TGTGCCAGCAGTCCGGGACTAGCGGGGGGTACGCAGTATTTT.

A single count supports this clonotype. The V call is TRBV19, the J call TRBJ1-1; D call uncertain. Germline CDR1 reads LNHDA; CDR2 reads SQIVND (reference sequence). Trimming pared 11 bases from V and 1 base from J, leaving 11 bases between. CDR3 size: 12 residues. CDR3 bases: TGTGCCTCACGGAGGGAGAACACTGAAGCTTTCTTT. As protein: CASRRENTEAFF.

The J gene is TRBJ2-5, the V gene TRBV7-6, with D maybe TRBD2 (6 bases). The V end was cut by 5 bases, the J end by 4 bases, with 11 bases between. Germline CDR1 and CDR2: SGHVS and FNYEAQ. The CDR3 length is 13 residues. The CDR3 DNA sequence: TGTGCCAGCAGCGGGACTCCAATAGAGACCCAGTACTTC. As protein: CASSGTPIETQYF.

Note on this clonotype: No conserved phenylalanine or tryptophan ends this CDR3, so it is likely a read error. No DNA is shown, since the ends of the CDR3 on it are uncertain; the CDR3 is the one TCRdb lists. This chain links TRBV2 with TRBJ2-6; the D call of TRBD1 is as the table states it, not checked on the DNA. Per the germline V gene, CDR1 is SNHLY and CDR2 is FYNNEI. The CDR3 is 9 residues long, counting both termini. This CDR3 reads CASSPHRTS.

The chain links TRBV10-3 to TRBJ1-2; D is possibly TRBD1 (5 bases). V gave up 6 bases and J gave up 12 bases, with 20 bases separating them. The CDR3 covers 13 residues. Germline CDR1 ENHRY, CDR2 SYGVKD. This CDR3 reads CAIRRSGRGGNTF. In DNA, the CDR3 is TGTGCCATCAGACGGTCAGGGAGGGGTGGAAACACCTTC.

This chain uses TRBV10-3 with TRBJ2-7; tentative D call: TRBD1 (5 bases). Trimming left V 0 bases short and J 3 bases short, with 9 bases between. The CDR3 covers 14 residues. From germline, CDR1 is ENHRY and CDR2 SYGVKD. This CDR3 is CAISESGRDYEQYF. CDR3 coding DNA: TGTGCCATCAGTGAGTCTGGCAGGGACTACGAGCAGTACTTC.

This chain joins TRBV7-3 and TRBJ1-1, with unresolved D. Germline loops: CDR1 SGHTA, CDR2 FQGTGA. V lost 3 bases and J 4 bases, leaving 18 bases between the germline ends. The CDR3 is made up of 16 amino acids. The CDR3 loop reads CASSFGPETGSTEAFF. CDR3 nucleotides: TGTGCCAGCAGCTTTGGGCCCGAGACGGGCAGCACTGAAGCTTTCTTT. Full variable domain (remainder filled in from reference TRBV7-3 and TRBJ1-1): GAGVSQTPSNKVTEKGKYVELRCDPISGHTALYWYRQSLGQGPEFLIYFQGTGAADDSGLPNDRFFAVRPEGSVSTLKIQRTERGDSAVYLCASSFGPETGSTEAFFGQGTRLTVV.

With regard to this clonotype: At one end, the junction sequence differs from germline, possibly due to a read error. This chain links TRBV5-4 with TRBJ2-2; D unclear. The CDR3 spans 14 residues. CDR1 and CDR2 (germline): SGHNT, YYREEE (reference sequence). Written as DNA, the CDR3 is TGCGCCACCAGCTTGGCCGTAAACACCGGGGAGCTGTTTTTT. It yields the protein CATSLAVNTGELFF.

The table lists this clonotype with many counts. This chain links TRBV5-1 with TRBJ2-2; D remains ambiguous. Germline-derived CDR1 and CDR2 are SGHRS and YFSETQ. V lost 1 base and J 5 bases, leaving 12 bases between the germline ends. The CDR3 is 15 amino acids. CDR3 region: CASSLKRKGTGELFF. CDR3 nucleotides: TGCGCCAGCAGCTTGAAAAGAAAGGGAACCGGGGAGCTGTTTTTT.

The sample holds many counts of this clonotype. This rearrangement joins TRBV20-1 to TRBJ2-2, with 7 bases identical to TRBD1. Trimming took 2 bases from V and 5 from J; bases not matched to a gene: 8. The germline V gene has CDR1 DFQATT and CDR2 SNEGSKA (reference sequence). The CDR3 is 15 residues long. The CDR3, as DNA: TGCAGTGCTAGACGTGGGACAGTCCGGACCGGGGAGCTGTTTTTT. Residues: CSARRGTVRTGELFF.

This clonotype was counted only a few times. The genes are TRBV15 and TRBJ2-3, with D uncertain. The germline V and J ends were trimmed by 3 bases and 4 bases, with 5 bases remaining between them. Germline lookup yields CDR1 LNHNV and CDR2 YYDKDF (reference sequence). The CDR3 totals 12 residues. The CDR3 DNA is TGTGCCACCAGCAGCAGTTCAGATACGCAGTATTTT. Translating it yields CATSSSSDTQYF.

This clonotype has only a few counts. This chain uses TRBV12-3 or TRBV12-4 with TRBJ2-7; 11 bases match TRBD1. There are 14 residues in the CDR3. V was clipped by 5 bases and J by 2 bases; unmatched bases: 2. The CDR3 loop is CASSRTGGTYEQYF. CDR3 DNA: TGTGCCAGCAGTCGGACAGGGGGCACCTACGAGCAGTACTTC.

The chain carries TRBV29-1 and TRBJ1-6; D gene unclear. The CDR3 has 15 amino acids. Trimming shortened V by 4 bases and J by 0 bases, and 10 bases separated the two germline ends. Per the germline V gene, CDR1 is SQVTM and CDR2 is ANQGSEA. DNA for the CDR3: TGCAGCGTTGGTATAGGCAGCTCCTATAATTCACCCCTCCACTTT. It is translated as CSVGIGSSYNSPLHF.

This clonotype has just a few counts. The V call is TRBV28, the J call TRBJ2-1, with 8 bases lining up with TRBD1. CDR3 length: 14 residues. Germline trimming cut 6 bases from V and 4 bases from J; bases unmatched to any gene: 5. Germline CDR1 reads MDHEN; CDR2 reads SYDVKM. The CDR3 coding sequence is TGTGCCAGCAGCACCCGGACAGGGTACAATGAGCAGTTCTTC. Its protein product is CASSTRTGYNEQFF.

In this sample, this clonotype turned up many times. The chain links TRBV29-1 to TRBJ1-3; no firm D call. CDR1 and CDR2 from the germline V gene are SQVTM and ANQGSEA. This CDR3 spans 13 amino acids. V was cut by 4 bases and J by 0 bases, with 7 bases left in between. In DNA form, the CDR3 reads TGCAGCGTTGGAGTAAACTCTGGAAACACCATATATTTT. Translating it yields CSVGVNSGNTIYF. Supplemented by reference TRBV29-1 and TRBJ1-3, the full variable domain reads SAVISQKPSRDICQRGTSLTIQCQVDSQVTMMFWYRQQPGQSLTLIATANQGSEATYESGFVIDKFPISRPNLTFSTLTVSNMSPEDSSIYLCSVGVNSGNTIYFGEGSWLTVV.

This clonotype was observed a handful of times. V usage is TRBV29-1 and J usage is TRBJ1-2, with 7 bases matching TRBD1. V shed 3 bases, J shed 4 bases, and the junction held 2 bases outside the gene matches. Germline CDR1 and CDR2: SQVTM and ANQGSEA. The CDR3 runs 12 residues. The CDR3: CSVDGQAYGYTF. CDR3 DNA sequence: TGCAGCGTTGACGGACAGGCCTATGGCTACACCTTC.

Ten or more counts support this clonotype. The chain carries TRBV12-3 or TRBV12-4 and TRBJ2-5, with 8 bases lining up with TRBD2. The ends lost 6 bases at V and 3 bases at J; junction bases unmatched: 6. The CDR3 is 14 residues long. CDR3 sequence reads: CASSPGGSKETQYF. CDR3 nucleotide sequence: TGTGCCAGCAGCCCGGGGGGGTCCAAAGAGACCCAGTACTTC.

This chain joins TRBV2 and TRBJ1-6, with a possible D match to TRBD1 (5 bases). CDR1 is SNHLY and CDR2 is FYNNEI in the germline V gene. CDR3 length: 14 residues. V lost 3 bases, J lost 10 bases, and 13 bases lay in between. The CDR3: CASSDRQSRSPLHF. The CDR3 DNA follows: TGTGCCAGCAGTGATCGACAGTCACGCTCACCCCTCCACTTT.